The sequence of this TCR beta chain was determined in a study of CD8+CD57+ T cells in acquired aplastic anemia. Study background: When averaged, DNA from sorted CD4+ and CD8+ cells came to 2.5 to 4 ug. Findings and caveats of the study: CD8+ Simpson's diversity in patients was not significantly different from that in controls. Shared by patients and controls, fewer than 30 CD8+ CDR3s were abundant in patients.

This clonotype was seen a handful of times. The target antigen is unknown. Researchers used genomic DNA as the template to profile TCR beta VDJ and CDR3. MiXCR, applied by TCRdb to the reads, yields one record per CDR3 protein. The sample includes fewer than 250,000 distinct CDR3 sequences, about half of them seen just once. The CDR3 runs to 16 residues. V was pared by 1 base and J by 2 bases, with 12 bases between. Germline V CDR1 and CDR2: LGHDT, YNNKEL (reference sequence). In patients chosen for sequencing, flow cytometry had shown CD8+CD57+ cell expansion. Patient blood was sampled before any therapy had been received.

The sequenced sample consisted of sorted CD4+, CD8+, or CD8+CD57+ T cells (not recorded which) from PBMCs. The clonotype was recovered from a human donor with aplastic anemia. The chain links TRBV3-1 to TRBJ1-3; the D is unclear. The CDR3 DNA is TGTGCCAGCAGCCAAGGATCTGGGCATGCTGGAAACACCATATATTTT. Translating gives CASSQGSGHAGNTIYF. Together with reference TRBV3-1 and TRBJ1-3, the CDR3 gives the full variable domain: DTAVSQTPKYLVTQMGNDKSIKCEQNLGHDTMYWYKQDSKKFLKIMFSYNNKELIINETVPNRFSPKSPDKAHLNLHINSLELGDSAVYFCASSQGSGHAGNTIYFGEGSWLTVV.